A single sample is the source of the 10 T cell receptor beta chains below, sequenced in a study of cytomegalovirus exposure and HLA in healthy donors. Amplification used 60 Vbeta primers and 13 Jbeta primers. Libraries were prepared by immunoSEQ multiplex PCR; TCRdb keeps only in-frame clonotypes and omits some of them. This sample yields 90,000 to 120,000 clones, of which about four fifths are seen a single time; 3.5% to 5% belongs to the top ten. The specimen sequenced was PBMCs. The origin of the receptors is a female donor in good health and CMV-seropositive.

This rearrangement joins TRBV4-3 to TRBJ2-7, with 10 bases fitting TRBD2. Germline trimming cut 0 bases from V and 5 bases from J; bases unmatched to any gene: 7. In germline, CDR1 is LGHNA, CDR2 YSLEER. CDR3 length: 16 amino acids. The CDR3 bases are TGCGCCAGCAGCCAAGACGGACTAGCGGCCCCCCACGAGCAGTACTTC. It specifies CASSQDGLAAPHEQYF.

V usage is TRBV5-1 and J usage is TRBJ1-1; perhaps TRBD1 as D (6 bases). Trimming pared 1 base from V and 5 bases from J, leaving 6 bases between. Germline V CDR1 and CDR2: SGHRS, YFSETQ. This CDR3 contains 12 residues. In DNA form, the CDR3 reads TGCGCCAGCAGCTTGAGGGGGACTGAAGCTTTCTTT. Its protein product is CASSLRGTEAFF.

V is TRBV6-5 and J is TRBJ2-1; a weak D match, TRBD2 (6 bases). The CDR3 totals 14 residues. In germline, CDR1 is MNHEY, CDR2 SVGAGI. With 9 bases removed from V and 6 bases from J, the gap between germline ends came to 18 bases. In nucleotides, the CDR3 is TGTGCCAGTGCACGCGGGGTCGGGGGCAATGAGCAGTTCTTC. This translates into CASARGVGGNEQFF.

This clone was seen a single time. This sequence joins TRBV6-5 and TRBJ2-3, with D uncertain. From germline, CDR1 is MNHEY and CDR2 SVGAGI. The CDR3 consists of 15 residues. The V gene lost 7 bases and the J gene lost 0 bases, with 14 bases spanning the gap. CDR3: CASTPSLPSTDTQYF. In DNA, the CDR3 is TGTGCCAGCACCCCGTCTCTACCTAGCACAGATACGCAGTATTTT.

J is TRBJ2-4 and V is TRBV2; possibly TRBD2 for D (7 bases). CDR1 and CDR2 from the germline V gene are SNHLY and FYNNEI. The ends were cut back, 4 bases at V and 3 bases at J, with 19 bases in the middle. CDR3 size: 17 residues. The CDR3 DNA reads TGTGCCAGCAGTGCCCGGGGAGGGGGGGTTGGCAAAAACATTCAGTACTTC. This codes for CASSARGGGVGKNIQYF.

The genes are TRBV6-5 and TRBJ2-7, with 8 bases fitting TRBD1. Germline CDR1 is MNHEY and CDR2 is SVGAGI. The CDR3 extends over 15 amino acids. V dropped 6 bases and J dropped 1; count of bases not matched to a gene: 8. The CDR3 region is CASSPRGRFSYEQYF. The CDR3 DNA reads TGTGCCAGCAGCCCCAGGGGGCGTTTTTCCTACGAGCAGTACTTC.

This chain connects TRBV13 to TRBJ2-5; perhaps TRBD1 as D (5 bases). The CDR3 consists of 14 residues. V was cut by 2 bases and J by 3 bases, with 10 bases left in between. The V gene's germline CDR1 is PRHDT and CDR2 FYEKMQ (reference sequence). The CDR3 DNA sequence: TGTGCCAGCAGCTTAATCGACAGAGAAGAGACCCAGTACTTC. Its translation: CASSLIDREETQYF.

V usage is TRBV19 and J usage is TRBJ2-2; 13 bases are a match to TRBD2. The length of the CDR3 is 18 residues. J lost 0 bases, V lost 1 base, and 2 bases had no gene match. CDR1 is LNHDA and CDR2 is SQIVND in the germline V gene (reference sequence). CDR3 in DNA: TGTGCCAGTAGTATAGGAGGGACTAGCGGGGCGAACACCGGGGAGCTGTTTTTT. Amino acids: CASSIGGTSGANTGELFF.

A few counts support this clone. This chain joins TRBV6-5 and TRBJ2-7, with unresolved D. CDR3 length equals 11 residues. V was clipped by 0 bases and J by 6 bases, with 3 bases between them. CDR1 and CDR2 from the germline V gene are MNHEY and SVGAGI. The CDR3 DNA reads as TGTGCCAGCAGTTACTCCGGCGAGCAGTACTTC. As protein: CASSYSGEQYF.

This chain links TRBV29-1 with TRBJ1-2; D uncertain. The CDR3 consists of 13 residues. V lost 6 bases, J lost 3 bases, and 14 bases lay in between. Germline CDR1 and CDR2: SQVTM and ANQGSEA. CDR3 amino acids: CSVPLVGDYGYTF. The CDR3 nucleotides read TGCAGCGTGCCCCTTGTGGGCGACTATGGCTACACCTTC.